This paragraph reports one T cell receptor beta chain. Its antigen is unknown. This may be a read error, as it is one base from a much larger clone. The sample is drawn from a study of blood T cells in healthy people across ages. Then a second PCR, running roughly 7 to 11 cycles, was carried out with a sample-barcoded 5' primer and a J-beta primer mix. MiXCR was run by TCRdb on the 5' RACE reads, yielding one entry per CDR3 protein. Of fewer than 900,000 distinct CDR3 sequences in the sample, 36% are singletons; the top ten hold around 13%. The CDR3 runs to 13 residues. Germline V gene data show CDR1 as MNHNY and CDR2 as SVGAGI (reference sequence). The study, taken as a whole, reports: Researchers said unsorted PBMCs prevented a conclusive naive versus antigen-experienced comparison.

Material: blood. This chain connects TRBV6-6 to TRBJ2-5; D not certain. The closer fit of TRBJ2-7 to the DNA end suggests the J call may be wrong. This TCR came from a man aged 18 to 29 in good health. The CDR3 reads CSSSYAADYEQYF. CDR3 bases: TGTTCCAGCAGTTACGCAGCTGACTACGAGCAGTACTTC.